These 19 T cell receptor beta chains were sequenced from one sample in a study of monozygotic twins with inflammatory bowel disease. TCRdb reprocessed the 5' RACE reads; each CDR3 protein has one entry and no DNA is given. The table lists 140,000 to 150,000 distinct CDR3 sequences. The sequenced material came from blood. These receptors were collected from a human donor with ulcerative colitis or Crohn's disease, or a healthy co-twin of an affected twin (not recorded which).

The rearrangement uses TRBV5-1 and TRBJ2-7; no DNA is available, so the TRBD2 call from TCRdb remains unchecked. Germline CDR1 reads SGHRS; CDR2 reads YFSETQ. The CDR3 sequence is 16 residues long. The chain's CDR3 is CASSFLGLAGESEQYF.

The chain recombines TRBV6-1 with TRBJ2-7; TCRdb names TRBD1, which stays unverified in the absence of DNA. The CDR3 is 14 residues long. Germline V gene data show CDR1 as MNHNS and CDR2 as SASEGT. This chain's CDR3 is CASSVDRFTYEQYF.

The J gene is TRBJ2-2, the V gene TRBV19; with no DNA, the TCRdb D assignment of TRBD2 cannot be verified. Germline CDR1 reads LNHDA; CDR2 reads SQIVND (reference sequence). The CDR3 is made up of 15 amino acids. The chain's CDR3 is CATLPASGTDGELFF.

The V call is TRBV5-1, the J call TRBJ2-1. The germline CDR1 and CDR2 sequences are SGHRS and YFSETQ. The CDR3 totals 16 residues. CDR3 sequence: CASSLVAGPSYNEQFF.

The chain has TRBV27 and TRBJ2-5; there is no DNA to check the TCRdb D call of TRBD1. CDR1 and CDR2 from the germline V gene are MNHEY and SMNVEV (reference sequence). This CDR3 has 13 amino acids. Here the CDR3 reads CASSLPPYSTQYF.

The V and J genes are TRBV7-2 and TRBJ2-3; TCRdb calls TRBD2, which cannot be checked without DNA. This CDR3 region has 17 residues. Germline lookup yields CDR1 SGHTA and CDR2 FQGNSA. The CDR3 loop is CASSFSRPGLGGDTQYF.

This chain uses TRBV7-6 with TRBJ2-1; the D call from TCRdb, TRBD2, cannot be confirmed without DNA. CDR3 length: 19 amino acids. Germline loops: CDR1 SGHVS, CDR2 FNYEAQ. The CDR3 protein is CASSHSLAGDVFSYNEQFF.

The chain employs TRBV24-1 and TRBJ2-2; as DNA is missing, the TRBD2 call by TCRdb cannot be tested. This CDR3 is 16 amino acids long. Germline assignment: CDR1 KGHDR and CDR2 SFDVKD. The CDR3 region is CATSDFRGRNPGELFF.

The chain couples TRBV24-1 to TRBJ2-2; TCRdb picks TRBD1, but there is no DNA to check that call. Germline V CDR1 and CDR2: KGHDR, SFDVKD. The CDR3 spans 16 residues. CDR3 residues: CATSGRDRRDTGELFF.

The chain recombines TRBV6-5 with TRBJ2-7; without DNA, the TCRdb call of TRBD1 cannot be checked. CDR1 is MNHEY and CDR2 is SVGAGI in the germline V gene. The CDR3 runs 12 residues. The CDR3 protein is CASRGGTYEQYF.

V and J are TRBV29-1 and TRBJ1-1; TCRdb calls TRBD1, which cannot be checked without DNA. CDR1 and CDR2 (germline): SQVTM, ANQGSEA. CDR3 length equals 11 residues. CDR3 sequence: CSVIEGAEAFF.

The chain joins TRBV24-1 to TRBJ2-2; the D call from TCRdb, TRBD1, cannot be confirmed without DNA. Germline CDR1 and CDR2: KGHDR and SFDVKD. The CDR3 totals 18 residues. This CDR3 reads CATSAIPTGGTNTGELFF.

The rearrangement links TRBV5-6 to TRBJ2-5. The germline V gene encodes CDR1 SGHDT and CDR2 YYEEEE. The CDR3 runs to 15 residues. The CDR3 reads CASSLTGGVAGTQYF.

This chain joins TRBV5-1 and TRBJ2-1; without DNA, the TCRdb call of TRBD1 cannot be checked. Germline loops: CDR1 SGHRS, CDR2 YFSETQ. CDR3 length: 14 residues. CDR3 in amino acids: CASSLPGTSNEQFF.

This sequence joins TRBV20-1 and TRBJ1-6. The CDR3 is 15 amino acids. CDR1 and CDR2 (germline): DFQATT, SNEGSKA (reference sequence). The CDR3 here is CSARRGEVWSSPLHF.

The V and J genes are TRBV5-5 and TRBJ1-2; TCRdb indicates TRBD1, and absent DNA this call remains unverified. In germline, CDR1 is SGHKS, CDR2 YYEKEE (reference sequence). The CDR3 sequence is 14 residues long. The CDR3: CASTRQGTNYGYTF.

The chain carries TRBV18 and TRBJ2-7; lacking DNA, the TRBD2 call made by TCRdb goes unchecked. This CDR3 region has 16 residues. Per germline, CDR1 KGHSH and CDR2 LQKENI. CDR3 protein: CASSPGTGLASYEQYF.

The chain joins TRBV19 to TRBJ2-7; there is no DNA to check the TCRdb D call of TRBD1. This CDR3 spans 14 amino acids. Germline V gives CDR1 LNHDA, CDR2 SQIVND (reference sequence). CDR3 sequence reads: CASSIAGMAYEQYF.

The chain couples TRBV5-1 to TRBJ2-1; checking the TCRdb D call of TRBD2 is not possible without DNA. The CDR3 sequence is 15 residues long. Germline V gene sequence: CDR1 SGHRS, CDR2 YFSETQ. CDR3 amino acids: CASSPGLAGEWVQFF. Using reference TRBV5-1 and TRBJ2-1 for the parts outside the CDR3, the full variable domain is KAGVTQTPRYLIKTRGQQVTLSCSPISGHRSVSWYQQTPGQGLQFLFEYFSETQRNKGNFPGRFSGRQFSNSRSEMNVSTLELGDSALYLCASSPGLAGEWVQFFGPGTRLTVL.